These 16 T cell receptor beta chains were sequenced from one sample in a study of cytomegalovirus exposure and HLA in healthy donors. PCR employed 60 Vbeta and 13 Jbeta primers. Clones were sequenced by immunoSEQ multiplex PCR, and TCRdb holds only the in-frame ones, with some missing. This sample yields 100,000 to 150,000 clones, of which around four fifths are seen a single time; approximately 8.1% belongs to the top ten. The sequencing sample was made of PBMCs. These receptors were taken from a woman in her forties or fifties in good health and CMV-seropositive.

The rearrangement uses TRBV2 and TRBJ2-1, with D uncertain. The CDR3 runs 12 residues. V was cut by 10 bases and J by 9 bases, with 16 bases left in between. Germline V lookup: CDR1 SNHLY, CDR2 FYNNEI. The CDR3 bases are TGTGCCACCTCCTTGAGCTGGGCTGAGCAGTTCTTC. It translates to CATSLSWAEQFF.

This clone was seen just once. The chain joins TRBV7-3 to TRBJ2-1; 8 nucleotides align to TRBD2. Germline lookup yields CDR1 SGHTA and CDR2 FQGTGA. The CDR3 has 16 residues. Trimming at V came to 0 bases and at J to 3 bases, leaving 4 bases not matched to a gene. The CDR3 coding sequence is TGTGCCAGCAGCTTAACGTCGGCGGGGGGCTACAATGAGCAGTTCTTC. It yields the protein CASSLTSAGGYNEQFF.

The sample holds a few counts of this clone. This same CDR3 is encoded by further DNA sequences in the sample. CDR3 in DNA: TGTGCCAGCAGCCCGCCGACAGGCTCCTACGAGCAGTACTTC. Protein: CASSPPTGSYEQYF. The rearrangement uses TRBV7-9 and TRBJ2-7; possible D gene TRBD1, 6 bases. CDR3 length: 14 amino acids. The ends were cut back, 5 bases at V and 0 bases at J, with 11 bases in the middle. Per the germline V gene, CDR1 is SEHNR and CDR2 is FQNEAQ (reference sequence). Filled out from reference TRBV7-9 and TRBJ2-7, the complete variable domain reads DTGVSQNPRHKITKRGQNVTFRCDPISEHNRLYWYRQTLGQGPEFLTYFQNEAQLEKSRLLSDRFSAERPKGSFSTLEIQRTEQGDSAMYLCASSPPTGSYEQYFGPGTRLTVT.

V usage is TRBV5-1 and J usage is TRBJ2-1; 13 positions match TRBD2. J lost 5 bases, V lost 7 bases, and 3 bases had no gene match. Looked up from germline, CDR1 is SGHRS and CDR2 is YFSETQ. CDR3 length: 14 residues. CDR3 region: CASGGTSGDNEQFF. In nucleotides, the CDR3 is TGCGCCAGCGGTGGGACTAGCGGGGACAATGAGCAGTTCTTC. Full variable domain (missing parts from reference TRBV5-1 and TRBJ2-1): KAGVTQTPRYLIKTRGQQVTLSCSPISGHRSVSWYQQTPGQGLQFLFEYFSETQRNKGNFPGRFSGRQFSNSRSEMNVSTLELGDSALYLCASGGTSGDNEQFFGPGTRLTVL.

Only one count was recorded for this clone. V gene TRBV28 combines with J gene TRBJ2-1, with 7 bases lining up with TRBD1. The CDR3 spans 17 residues. CDR1 and CDR2 from the germline V gene are MDHEN and SYDVKM. The junction had 8 bases not matched to a gene; V was cut back by 3 bases and J by 0 bases. This chain's CDR3 is CASSLVTGIPSYNEQFF. The CDR3 nucleotides read TGTGCCAGCAGTTTGGTGACAGGGATACCCTCCTACAATGAGCAGTTCTTC.

In regard to this clone: Other DNA sequences of this sample code for an identical CDR3. J is TRBJ1-2 and V is TRBV5-1, with a tentative D call TRBD1 (5 bases). This CDR3 region has 12 residues. Germline CDR1 and CDR2: SGHRS and YFSETQ. Trimming removed 4 bases at V and 7 bases at J, with 11 bases between. The CDR3 sequence is CASSLQGSGYTF. The CDR3 nucleotides are TGCGCCAGCAGCCTGCAGGGTAGTGGCTACACCTTC.

The chain links TRBV18 to TRBJ2-1; D perhaps matches TRBD2 (5 bases). CDR3 length: 15 residues. The germline CDR1 and CDR2 sequences are KGHSH and LQKENI. The V and J ends lost 2 bases and 3 bases respectively, with 11 bases between them. CDR3 loop: CASSPSQRIYNEQFF. The CDR3 nucleotides read TGTGCCAGCTCACCAAGCCAGCGGATCTACAATGAGCAGTTCTTC. The full variable domain, its missing parts supplied by reference TRBV18 and TRBJ2-1, is NAGVMQNPRHLVRRRGQEARLRCSPMKGHSHVYWYRQLPEEGLKFMVYLQKENIIDESGMPKERFSAEFPKEGPSILRIQQVVRGDSAAYFCASSPSQRIYNEQFFGPGTRLTVL.

The gene calls are TRBV7-6 and TRBJ2-5; possibly TRBD1 for D (5 bases). CDR1 is SGHVS, CDR2 FNYEAQ, per germline. The CDR3 covers 17 residues. V lost 0 bases and J 1 base, leaving 15 bases between the germline ends. The DNA of the CDR3 is TGTGCCAGCAGCTTAGCCCAATCGGACACCAGCCAAGAGACCCAGTACTTC. Protein sequence: CASSLAQSDTSQETQYF.

This chain connects TRBV7-9 to TRBJ2-2, with a possible D match to TRBD2 (6 bases). This CDR3 spans 16 amino acids. The germline CDR1 and CDR2 sequences are SEHNR and FQNEAQ (reference sequence). With 8 bases removed from V and 7 bases from J, the gap between germline ends came to 23 bases. The CDR3 region has the DNA TGTGCCAGCCACCCCGGCGTTGGCGGGGCGGTCGGGGAGCTGTTTTTT. Residues: CASHPGVGGAVGELFF.

This clone was seen a handful of times. V and J are TRBV19 and TRBJ2-5; D not certain. Per germline, CDR1 LNHDA and CDR2 SQIVND (reference sequence). V was shortened by 3 bases and J by 2 bases, with 7 bases between the two germline ends. CDR3 length: 13 amino acids. DNA for the CDR3: TGTGCCAGTAGTATGGCTAGACAAGAGACCCAGTACTTC. Translation: CASSMARQETQYF.

The rearrangement joins TRBV29-1 to TRBJ1-4; D is undetermined. This CDR3 has 11 residues. The V gene's germline CDR1 is SQVTM and CDR2 ANQGSEA. Trimming left V 4 bases short and J 17 bases short, with 17 bases between. In DNA form, the CDR3 reads TGCAGCGTTGGAGTGAGAGGGAATACCTTTTTT. Its protein product is CSVGVRGNTFF.

The V gene is TRBV5-1, the J gene TRBJ2-3; 7 nucleotides agree with TRBD1. The CDR3 has 15 residues. Trimming cost V 2 bases and J 3 bases; bases outside gene matches: 6. CDR1 SGHRS and CDR2 YFSETQ come from the germline V gene. CDR3 in amino acids: CASSFGTARTDTQYF. In DNA, the CDR3 is TGCGCCAGCAGCTTCGGGACAGCTAGGACAGATACGCAGTATTTT.

CDR3: CASSQGGIRIDGYTF. In DNA form, the CDR3 reads TGTGCCAGCAGCCAAGGCGGGATCCGTATCGATGGCTACACCTTC. This chain links TRBV14 with TRBJ1-2; D call uncertain. V lost 1 base to trimming and J lost 6 bases, with 15 bases between them. The V gene's germline CDR1 is SGHDN and CDR2 FVKESK. The CDR3 contains 15 residues.

Comments on this clone: Other DNA sequences in this sample translate to the same CDR3. The DNA of the CDR3 is TGTGCCAGCAGTCCAACACATAACTATGGCTACACCTTC. Amino acids: CASSPTHNYGYTF. The chain joins TRBV6-5 to TRBJ1-2; D gene uncertain. Trimming stripped 5 bases from V and 1 base from J, with 8 bases between. The CDR3 covers 13 residues. Germline CDR1 MNHEY, CDR2 SVGAGI.

This clone was recorded a few times. The J gene is TRBJ2-7, the V gene TRBV2, with 9 bases that match TRBD1. There are 14 residues in the CDR3. Germline lookup yields CDR1 SNHLY and CDR2 FYNNEI. V shed 4 bases, J shed 7 bases, and the junction held 8 bases outside the gene matches. The CDR3 DNA follows: TGTGCCAGCAGTGCCCTACAGGGGGCGGATGAGCAGTACTTC. Translation: CASSALQGADEQYF.

The chain employs TRBV5-1 and TRBJ2-7; no definite D call. V was cut by 0 bases and J by 7 bases, with 14 bases left in between. This CDR3 is built from 14 residues. Germline V gives CDR1 SGHRS, CDR2 YFSETQ. This CDR3 reads CASSLAWAITEQYF. The CDR3, as DNA: TGCGCCAGCAGCTTGGCCTGGGCCATTACGGAGCAGTACTTC.